This T cell receptor (beta chain) emerged from a study of OX40 agonist ivuxolimab in advanced cancers. Looked up from germline, CDR1 is SGHTS and CDR2 is YDEGEE. V was clipped by 0 bases and J by 0 bases, with 18 bases between them. This CDR3 contains 18 residues. TCRdb's copy holds only in-frame clones and misses some; the assay was immunoSEQ multiplex PCR. The sample lists tens of thousands of clones, around 90% seen once, with about 9% in the top ten. The sequence was collected from an adult with an advanced solid tumor such as melanoma, head and neck, liver or kidney cancer. V is TRBV5-8 and J is TRBJ1-1, with TRBD1 as a possible D gene (5 bases). Material: CD4+ or CD8+ T cells sorted from blood, obtained in a trial of the OX40 agonist ivuxolimab. CDR3 region: CASSLATGVGYLNTEAFF. CDR3 bases: TGTGCCAGCAGCTTGGCCACAGGAGTGGGGTATCTGAACACTGAAGCTTTCTTT.